This TCR beta chain is drawn from a study of PD-L1 blockade in urothelial cancer. Germline CDR1 MDHEN, CDR2 SYDVKM. The CDR3 contains 15 residues. Between the trimmed V and J ends, which lost 7 bases and 3 bases, there was a span of 18 bases. Assay: immunoSEQ multiplex PCR; the TCRdb copy retains only in-frame clones and omits some. This table holds tens of thousands of clones, more than 75% found once. The rearrangement uses TRBV28 and TRBJ1-1; a possible D gene is TRBD1 (6 bases). This sequence was found in a man aged 45-65 years with urothelial cancer. Sequenced here: PBMCs, sampled around atezolizumab (anti-PD-L1) treatment. CDR3 region: CASTLVGQLDTEAFF. CDR3 in DNA: TGTGCCAGCACCCTCGTAGGACAGCTAGACACTGAAGCTTTCTTT.